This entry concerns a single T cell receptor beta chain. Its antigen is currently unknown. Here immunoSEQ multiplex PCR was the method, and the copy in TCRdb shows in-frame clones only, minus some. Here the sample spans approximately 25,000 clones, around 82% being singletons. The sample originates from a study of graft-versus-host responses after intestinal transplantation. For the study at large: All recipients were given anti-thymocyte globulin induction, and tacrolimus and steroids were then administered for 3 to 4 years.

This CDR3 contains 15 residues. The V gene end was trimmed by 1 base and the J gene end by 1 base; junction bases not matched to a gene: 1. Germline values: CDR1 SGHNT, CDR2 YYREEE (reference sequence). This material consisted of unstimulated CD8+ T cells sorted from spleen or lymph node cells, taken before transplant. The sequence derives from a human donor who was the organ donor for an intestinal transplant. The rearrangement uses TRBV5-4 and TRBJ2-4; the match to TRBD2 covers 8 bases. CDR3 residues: CASSLKREAKNIQYF. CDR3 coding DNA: TGTGCCAGCAGCTTGAAGCGGGAGGCCAAAAACATTCAGTACTTC.